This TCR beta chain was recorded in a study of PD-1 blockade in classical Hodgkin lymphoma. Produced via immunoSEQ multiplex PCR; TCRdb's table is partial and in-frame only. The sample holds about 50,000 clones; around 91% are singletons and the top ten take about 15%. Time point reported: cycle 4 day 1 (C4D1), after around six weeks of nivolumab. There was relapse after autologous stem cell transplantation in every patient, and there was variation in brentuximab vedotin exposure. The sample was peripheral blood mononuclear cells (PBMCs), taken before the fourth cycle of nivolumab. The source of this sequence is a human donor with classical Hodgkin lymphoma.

The CDR3 DNA reads TGTGCCGTGACAGGATCCTCTGGGGCCAACGTCCTGACTTTC. This sequence encodes CAVTGSSGANVLTF. V is TRBV28 and J is TRBJ2-6; a possible D gene is TRBD1 (6 bases). V was pared by 11 bases and J by 0 bases, with 11 bases between. The CDR3 length is 14 residues. Germline loops: CDR1 MDHEN, CDR2 SYDVKM.